Listed below are T cell receptor beta chains from one sample, sequenced in a study of technical replicates of blood from several donors. Generated by immunoSEQ multiplex PCR, the TCRdb table keeps only in-frame clones and is missing some. The data contain about 12,000 clones, approximately 95% of them singletons. Sequencing input: PBMCs. Every receptor here comes from a human donor in good health. Both conserved end residues are part of each CDR3. A D gene is named only where the DNA matches it firmly. The size entry is marked missing in some rows and otherwise reads once, few, many or a size class.

cdr3_aa	cdr3_nt	j_call	clone_size	d_call	v_call
CASSIHGIETQYF	TGTGCCAGCAGCATCCACGGTATCGAGACCCAGTACTTC	TRBJ2-5	-	-	TRBV7-9
CASSFGGGQAGELFF	TGTGCCAGCAGTTTTGGTGGGGGACAGGCCGGGGAGCTGTTTTTT	TRBJ2-2	once	TRBD1	TRBV28
CASSSTGNYGYTF	TGCGCCAGCAGTTCGACAGGGAACTATGGCTACACCTTC	TRBJ1-2	-	TRBD1	TRBV10-2
CASSPETGLRQPQHF	TGTGCCAGCTCACCGGAGACAGGGCTAAGACAGCCCCAGCATTTT	TRBJ1-5	-	TRBD1	TRBV18
CAWSGLWTLSSGNTIYF	TGTGCCTGGAGTGGTTTGTGGACACTCAGCTCTGGAAACACCATATATTTT	TRBJ1-3	-	-	TRBV30
CASSQGLAGANEQFF	TGCGCCAGCAGCCAAGGACTAGCGGGAGCGAATGAGCAGTTCTTC	TRBJ2-1	-	TRBD2	TRBV4-1
CASSLGNSGNTIYF	TGCGCCAGCAGCTTGGGTAACTCTGGAAACACCATATATTTT	TRBJ1-3	-	-	TRBV5-1
CASSLAGTSGFTGELFF	TGTGCCAGCAGCTTGGCCGGGACTAGCGGCTTCACCGGGGAGCTGTTTTTT	TRBJ2-2	-	TRBD2	TRBV5-8
CASSAFYEQYF	TGTGCCAGCAGTGCCTTCTACGAGCAGTACTTC	TRBJ2-7	-	-	TRBV6-1
CASSPGQSYGYTF	TGTGCCAGCAGCCCGGGACAATCATATGGCTACACCTTC	TRBJ1-2	few	-	TRBV11-2
CAWSRRITGELFF	TGTGCCTGGAGTAGGAGAATTACCGGGGAGCTGTTTTTT	TRBJ2-2	-	-	TRBV30
CASSVSGGGDEQYF	TGTGCCAGCAGTGTTTCAGGGGGCGGAGACGAGCAGTACTTC	TRBJ2-7	-	TRBD1	TRBV6-4
CASSSRDSPNETQYF	TGTGCCAGCTCGTCCAGGGACTCCCCCAATGAGACCCAGTACTTC	TRBJ2-5	-	-	TRBV18
CASSQDRGNEKLFF	TGTGCCAGCTCGCAGGACAGGGGAAATGAAAAACTGTTTTTT	TRBJ1-4	-	TRBD1	TRBV18
CAWKQPGNTIYF	TGTGCCTGGAAACAGCCTGGAAACACCATATATTTT	TRBJ1-3	few	-	TRBV30
CATSRVGGTGQVTQYF	TGTGCCACCAGCAGAGTAGGTGGGACAGGGCAGGTCACCCAGTACTTC	TRBJ2-5	-	TRBD1	TRBV15
CASERVTNEKLFF	TGTGCCAGTGAACGGGTCACTAATGAAAAACTGTTTTTT	TRBJ1-4	-	-	TRBV28
CACPLAGASSGANVLTF	TGTGCCTGCCCCCTGGCAGGGGCAAGCTCTGGGGCCAACGTCCTGACTTTC	TRBJ2-6	-	-	TRBV30
CAWSPTPGGYEQYF	TGTGCCTGGAGTCCAACTCCGGGGGGCTACGAGCAGTACTTC	TRBJ2-7	once	TRBD2	TRBV30
CAISDQTSGKYNEQFF	TGTGCCATCAGTGACCAGACTAGCGGGAAATACAATGAGCAGTTCTTC	TRBJ2-1	-	TRBD2	TRBV10-3
CASSQEGGMLGGYTF	TGCGCCAGCAGCCAAGAGGGTGGAATGTTGGGCGGCTACACCTTC	TRBJ1-2	-	-	TRBV4-1
CASSLSGTSLTDTQYF	TGTGCCAGCAGCTTATCCGGGACTAGCCTAACAGATACGCAGTATTTT	TRBJ2-3	-	TRBD2	TRBV11-3
CASSIGINTNEQFF	TGTGCCAGCAGCATCGGGATTAATACCAATGAGCAGTTCTTC	TRBJ2-1	-	-	TRBV11-2
CASSFLAGGDNEQFF	TGCGCCAGCAGCTTCTTAGCGGGAGGGGACAATGAGCAGTTCTTC	TRBJ2-1	-	TRBD2	TRBV5-1